This T cell receptor beta chain emerged from a study of blood T cell repertoires in COVID-19 (dated by TCRdb to 2020 to 2022). Background on the whole study: The collaborator samples originated in the United States, Italy and Spain and spanned the acute and convalescent phases of COVID-19. The sample metadata nearly always contained a de-identified subject ID, COVID-19 status, age in years and sex. HLA class I and class II types, where available, came from metadata supplied by the sample provider rather than from assay-based typing. The samples were drawn from the first 160 participants of the ongoing ImmuneRACE study and from 1,254 subjects provided by 6 global collaborators. The prospective study material was composed of cDNA or gDNA derived from T cells, B-cell-depleted T cells, or PBMCs. The repertoires were released in a freely available public database meant as a resource for research on the immune response to SARS-CoV-2. Deeply sampled blood TCRbeta repertoires from subjects exposed to, actively infected with, or recovered from COVID-19 were included in the dataset. General study outcomes and caveats: How much clinical and demographic metadata was included differed by source and by participant, and the metadata was provided uncurated.

Note on this clone: Its antigen is currently not known. Within one base of it there is no much larger clone, and no base qualities were kept.

Participants in the prospective study were enrolled through a virtual design, were aged about 18 to 100 years, and lived in roughly 24 United States geographic areas. In the prospective study, cohorts were assigned on the basis of participant-reported clinical history obtained from a screening survey and a study questionnaire. For ImmuneRACE Cohort 3, a participant was defined as recovered based on two consecutive negative NP/OP PCR tests, clearance by a healthcare professional, or resolution of symptoms. In the prospective study, mobile phlebotomists collected whole blood, serum and a nasopharyngeal or oropharyngeal swab from each participant. Participants in the prospective study had the option to provide additional blood draws and questionnaires over a roughly two-month period. Blood samples from the prospective study were shipped frozen or at room temperature prior to DNA extraction. TCRbeta CDR3 regions were amplified from genomic DNA by means of the immunoSEQ Assay, a bias-controlled multiplex PCR. The source study handled its data this way. Within the assay, amplification of reference gene primers was used to estimate how many nucleated cells each sample contained. To quantify the absolute abundance of each unique TCRbeta CDR3 rearrangement, sequence reads were collapsed and filtered. Productive Simpson clonality was computed per sample as the square root of Simpson's diversity index over productive rearrangements. The clones in this table, taken by TCRdb from immuneACCESS, are in-frame only. Not every clone is retained; where verified, under half of the shortfall comes from an unresolved V gene, and the cause of the rest is unknown. The V and J calls and clone size were taken over from that table, and D and trimming were inferred from the DNA. The sample profile shows about 480,000 clones; around 87% of them were found once. 1.5% to 2% of the sample is taken by the ten largest.

This sequence was found in a woman aged 40 to 50 who had recovered from COVID-19. Sequenced input: PBMCs or T cells enriched from blood (not recorded which).

This receptor has the CDR3 CASSIYPGQGARGYTF. The sequenced DNA is TGTGCCAGTAGTATCTATCCGGGACAGGGGGCGCGTGGCTACACCTTC. This chain joins TRBV19 to TRBJ1-2, with 12 middle bases fitting TRBD1. Its CDR3 holds 16 amino acids, cysteine through phenylalanine. Of all the DNA, just the CDR3 is kept, 48 bases in frame from base 1. V is cut back by 3 bases and J by 7 bases, with 9 bases in the junction unmatched. Via the germline V gene (reference sequence), CDR1 is LNHDA and CDR2 SQIVND.